The source of this TCR beta chain is a study of shared clonotypes between healthy human individuals. Libraries were prepared by immunoSEQ multiplex PCR; TCRdb keeps only in-frame clonotypes and omits some of them. The table lists hundreds of thousands of clones, approximately 96% of them singletons. Germline V gene lookup returns CDR1 SQVTM and CDR2 ANQGSEA. The CDR3 sequence is 17 residues long. Trimming at V came to 7 bases and at J to 4 bases, leaving 10 bases not matched to a gene. CD45RO-negative CD8 cells positively selected for CCR7 made up the naive population, which excluded terminally differentiated effector memory CD45RA+ cells.

The chain employs TRBV29-1 and TRBJ2-2; 15 positions match TRBD2. Sample: naive CD8+ T cells sorted from blood. This receptor was identified in a young woman in good health. The CDR3 is CSARTSGRARGTGELFF. As DNA, the CDR3 is TGCAGCGCCCGGACTAGCGGGAGGGCCCGCGGCACCGGGGAGCTGTTTTTT.